Presented here are 27 T cell receptor beta chains from one specimen sequenced in a study of blood T cell repertoires in COVID-19. Assay: immunoSEQ multiplex PCR; the TCRdb copy retains only in-frame clones and omits some. The table shows around 240,000 clones, with 75% to 90% occurring only once. Sequencing was carried out using PBMCs or T cells enriched from blood (not recorded which). Every receptor here comes from a middle-aged man who had been exposed to COVID-19.

The V call is TRBV19, the J call TRBJ1-4, with D tentatively TRBD1 (5 bases). V was shortened by 6 bases and J by 8 bases, with 22 bases between the two germline ends. Germline lookup yields CDR1 LNHDA and CDR2 SQIVND (reference sequence). The CDR3 spans 16 residues. In DNA form, the CDR3 reads TGTGCCAGTAGGCCCGATTCTTCGGGGGTACGGGAAAAACTGTTTTTT. Translated, it gives CASRPDSSGVREKLFF. Full variable domain (remainder filled in from reference TRBV19 and TRBJ1-4): DGGITQSPKYLFRKEGQNVTLSCEQNLNHDAMYWYRQDPGQGLRLIYYSQIVNDFQKGDIAEGYSVSREKKESFPLTVTSAQKNPTAFYLCASRPDSSGVREKLFFGSGTQLSVL.

This clone has only one observation. The rearrangement joins TRBV6-6 to TRBJ2-1; 10 bases are a match to TRBD2. The CDR3 sequence is 17 residues long. V gave up 5 bases and J gave up 5 bases; unmatched junction bases: 12. The V gene's germline CDR1 is MNHNY and CDR2 SVGAGI (reference sequence). The CDR3 DNA follows: TGTGCCAGCAGTCTATTTTCGACTAGCGGGCAGAACAATGAGCAGTTCTTC. Encoded protein: CASSLFSTSGQNNEQFF.

The V gene is TRBV11-1, the J gene TRBJ1-1; TRBD1 aligns across 7 bases. Germline V lookup: CDR1 SGHAT, CDR2 FQDESV (reference sequence). This CDR3 is 13 amino acids long. Germline trimming cut 4 bases from V and 5 bases from J; bases unmatched to any gene: 4. The DNA for the CDR3 is TGTGCCAGCAGCTCACAGGGGCCAACTGAAGCTTTCTTT. It translates to CASSSQGPTEAFF.

The J gene is TRBJ2-5, the V gene TRBV30, with a tentative D call TRBD1 (5 bases). From germline, CDR1 is GTSNPN and CDR2 SVGIG (reference sequence). V lost 0 bases and J 4 bases, leaving 6 bases between the germline ends. This CDR3 has 12 amino acids. This CDR3 is CAWSVQVETQYF. The CDR3 DNA reads TGTGCCTGGAGTGTACAGGTAGAGACCCAGTACTTC.

This chain connects TRBV6-5 to TRBJ2-3; no clear D. Trimming took off 7 bases at V and 0 bases at J, with 8 bases between the two ends. Germline CDR1 and CDR2: MNHEY and SVGAGI. This CDR3 region has 13 residues. CDR3 nucleotides: TGTGCCAGCACCGCGACTAGCACAGATACGCAGTATTTT. It specifies CASTATSTDTQYF.

CDR3 sequence: CASSLGQINTGELFF. DNA for the CDR3: TGCGCCAGCAGCCTGGGACAGATAAACACCGGGGAGCTGTTTTTT. The chain has TRBV5-1 and TRBJ2-2; TRBD1 matches at 7 bases. With V trimmed by 4 bases and J by 2 bases, 5 bases remained unmatched. Germline V gives CDR1 SGHRS, CDR2 YFSETQ. The CDR3 is 15 amino acids. Filled out from reference TRBV5-1 and TRBJ2-2, the complete variable domain reads KAGVTQTPRYLIKTRGQQVTLSCSPISGHRSVSWYQQTPGQGLQFLFEYFSETQRNKGNFPGRFSGRQFSNSRSEMNVSTLELGDSALYLCASSLGQINTGELFFGEGSRLTVL.

This chain uses TRBV5-1 with TRBJ1-6; the D gene is possibly TRBD1 (5 bases). Germline-derived CDR1 and CDR2 are SGHRS and YFSETQ. Trimming took off 2 bases at V and 5 bases at J, with 8 bases between the two ends. This CDR3 has 14 residues. As DNA, the CDR3 is TGCGCCAGCAGCTTTCCAGGGAATAATTCACCCCTCCACTTT. Translated, it gives CASSFPGNNSPLHF.

The gene calls are TRBV15 and TRBJ1-1; D ambiguous. The CDR3 spans 14 residues. From germline, CDR1 is LNHNV and CDR2 YYDKDF (reference sequence). Trimming removed 4 bases from V and 7 bases from J, with 16 bases in between. The CDR3 DNA reads TGTGCCACCAGCATTTTATTCCGGCCAGGTGAAGCTTTCTTT. It yields the protein CATSILFRPGEAFF.

The chain has TRBV15 and TRBJ1-2, with a possible D match to TRBD1 (5 bases). The V gene's germline CDR1 is LNHNV and CDR2 YYDKDF (reference sequence). Trimming took off 0 bases at V and 6 bases at J, with 14 bases between the two ends. The CDR3 totals 15 residues. The DNA for the CDR3 is TGTGCCACCAGCAGAGATCGGTCAGGGCTTGATGGCTACACCTTC. This codes for CATSRDRSGLDGYTF.

The chain is built from TRBV25-1 and TRBJ1-6, with D possibly TRBD1 on 6 matching bases. V lost 5 bases, J lost 6 bases, and 17 bases lay in between. This CDR3 contains 16 residues. Germline V CDR1 and CDR2: MGHDK, SYGVNS. CDR3 nucleotide sequence: TGTGCCAGCAGTAAAATCTCCGGGACATTTAATTCACCCCTCCACTTT. Its translation is CASSKISGTFNSPLHF.

The chain carries TRBV3-1 (or the pseudogene TRBV3-2) and TRBJ2-7; 9 bases align to TRBD1. CDR1 is LGHDT and CDR2 is YNNKEL in the germline V gene (reference sequence). The CDR3 spans 16 residues. V shed 3 bases and J 1 base; nucleotides not matched to a gene: 7. Here the CDR3 DNA reads TGTGCCAGCAGCCACCTGGACAGGGGATGGTCCTACGAGCAGTACTTC. It translates to CASSHLDRGWSYEQYF.

This clone was observed once. J is TRBJ2-7 and V is TRBV18; D is unresolved. The ends were cut back, 1 base at V and 2 bases at J, with 12 bases in the middle. This CDR3 is 15 amino acids long. From germline, CDR1 is KGHSH and CDR2 LQKENI. The CDR3 coding sequence is TGTGCCAGCTCACCACTGAGTCAACCCGCCTACGAGCAGTACTTC. Translation: CASSPLSQPAYEQYF.

The chain uses TRBV4-1 and TRBJ2-1; unclear D gene. CDR1 is MGHRA and CDR2 is YSYEKL in the germline V gene. The CDR3 is 14 amino acids. Between the trimmed V and J ends, which lost 0 bases and 5 bases, there was a span of 8 bases. The CDR3 is CASSQDGTNNEQFF. The CDR3 nucleotides read TGCGCCAGCAGCCAAGATGGAACTAACAATGAGCAGTTCTTC.

In this sample, this clone is medium-sized. V is TRBV19 and J is TRBJ1-5, with TRBD1 matching 9 bases. The CDR3 length is 17 residues. V shed 0 bases, J shed 1 base, and the junction held 4 bases outside the gene matches. Germline CDR1 and CDR2: LNHDA and SQIVND (reference sequence). CDR3 loop: CASSIEDRGISNQPQHF. In DNA form, the CDR3 reads TGTGCCAGTAGTATAGAAGACAGGGGGATAAGCAATCAGCCCCAGCATTTT. The whole variable domain, filled in from reference TRBV19 and TRBJ1-5, reads DGGITQSPKYLFRKEGQNVTLSCEQNLNHDAMYWYRQDPGQGLRLIYYSQIVNDFQKGDIAEGYSVSREKKESFPLTVTSAQKNPTAFYLCASSIEDRGISNQPQHFGDGTRLSIL.

V is TRBV18 and J is TRBJ1-6, with 7 bases that match TRBD1. Germline trimming cut 3 bases from V and 5 bases from J; bases unmatched to any gene: 7. Per germline, CDR1 KGHSH and CDR2 LQKENI. CDR3 size: 16 residues. CDR3 in DNA: TGTGCCAGCTCACCTACCGGGACAGCAAATAATTCACCCCTCCACTTT. It is translated as CASSPTGTANNSPLHF.

The chain joins TRBV29-1 to TRBJ1-1; 9 positions agree with TRBD1. This CDR3 has 13 amino acids. Germline V lookup: CDR1 SQVTM, CDR2 ANQGSEA. V lost 8 bases to trimming and J lost 3 bases; unmatched junction nucleotides: 7. The CDR3 protein is CSIRQGGDTEAFF. CDR3 bases: TGCAGCATTCGACAGGGGGGGGACACTGAAGCTTTCTTT.

This chain connects TRBV16 to TRBJ1-3; no definite D call. The V and J ends lost 0 bases and 3 bases respectively, with 12 bases between them. The CDR3 has 16 residues. Germline CDR1 KGHSY, CDR2 FQNENV. CDR3 sequence reads: CASSQSGSRSGNTIYF. For the CDR3, the DNA is TGTGCCAGCAGCCAATCCGGAAGCCGGAGTGGAAACACCATATATTTT.

This clone was seen a single time. The chain links TRBV7-2 to TRBJ1-2; D might be TRBD1 (6 bases). The CDR3 sequence is 16 residues long. Germline lookup yields CDR1 SGHTA and CDR2 FQGNSA. Deletions cut 6 bases from V and 5 bases from J, with 22 bases between. This chain's CDR3 is CASSVIGGPFQYGYTF. DNA of the CDR3: TGTGCCAGCAGTGTTATCGGGGGGCCCTTTCAGTATGGCTACACCTTC.

V usage is TRBV19 and J usage is TRBJ1-6; no clear D. Germline V gives CDR1 LNHDA, CDR2 SQIVND (reference sequence). This CDR3 contains 12 residues. Deletions cut 3 bases from V and 9 bases from J, with 6 bases between. The CDR3 DNA follows: TGTGCCAGTAGTATTTCGAGTTCACCCCTCCACTTT. Protein product: CASSISSSPLHF.

This rearrangement joins TRBV5-1 to TRBJ2-2; TRBD2 matches 10 bases. Germline-derived CDR1 and CDR2 are SGHRS and YFSETQ. The CDR3 length is 17 residues. V trimming: 4 bases; J trimming: 4 bases; junction bases outside the gene matches: 10. CDR3 amino acids: CASSLGLAVLGTGELFF. DNA of the CDR3: TGCGCCAGCAGCCTCGGACTAGCGGTCCTTGGCACCGGGGAGCTGTTTTTT.

V gene TRBV7-9 combines with J gene TRBJ1-4, with unresolved D. V was pared by 5 bases and J by 4 bases, with 14 bases between. Germline CDR1 is SEHNR and CDR2 is FQNEAQ (reference sequence). CDR3 length: 15 amino acids. The CDR3 here is CASSPKGQDNEKLFF. The CDR3 nucleotides are TGTGCCAGCAGCCCTAAAGGTCAGGATAATGAAAAACTGTTTTTT.

This clone showed up just once. The chain carries TRBV25-1 and TRBJ2-2; 10 bases fit TRBD1. Germline loops: CDR1 MGHDK, CDR2 SYGVNS. The CDR3 runs 17 residues. V shed 2 bases, J shed 3 bases, and the junction held 6 bases outside the gene matches. In DNA form, the CDR3 reads TGTGCCAGCAGTGAAGGCTCGGGACAGGGGTACACCGGGGAGCTGTTTTTT. Translating gives CASSEGSGQGYTGELFF. The full variable domain, rest sourced from reference TRBV25-1 and TRBJ2-2, is EADIYQTPRYLVIGTGKKITLECSQTMGHDKMYWYQQDPGMELHLIHYSYGVNSTEKGDLSSESTVSRIRTEHFPLTLESARPSHTSQYLCASSEGSGQGYTGELFFGEGSRLTVL.

The rearrangement uses TRBV10-3 and TRBJ2-7, with D possibly TRBD2 on 6 matching bases. This CDR3 has 15 residues. Trimming took off 8 bases at V and 1 base at J, with 18 bases between the two ends. The germline CDR1 and CDR2 sequences are ENHRY and SYGVKD. CDR3 protein: CAIRQARGVSYEQYF. As DNA, the CDR3 is TGTGCCATCCGGCAGGCCCGCGGGGTATCCTACGAGCAGTACTTC.

For the CDR3, the DNA is TGTGCCAGCAGCGCGGGGACAGGGAGTGGCTACACCTTC. This sequence encodes CASSAGTGSGYTF. The chain combines TRBV9 with TRBJ1-2, with 9 bases aligning to TRBD1. The CDR3 loop spans 13 amino acids. The germline V gene has CDR1 SGDLS and CDR2 YYNGEE. V lost 3 bases to trimming and J lost 7 bases; unmatched junction nucleotides: 4.

The rearrangement links TRBV7-2 to TRBJ1-2; D is unresolved. V lost 5 bases to trimming and J lost 6 bases, with 16 bases between them. This CDR3 is 14 amino acids long. CDR1 SGHTA and CDR2 FQGNSA come from the germline V gene. CDR3 in amino acids: CASSPRGVTHGYTF. CDR3 nucleotide sequence: TGTGCCAGCAGCCCCCGTGGAGTGACGCATGGCTACACCTTC.

The V call is TRBV5-1, the J call TRBJ2-2, with D unclear. Trimming shortened V by 4 bases and J by 2 bases, and 6 bases separated the two germline ends. This CDR3 has 13 amino acids. CDR1 SGHRS and CDR2 YFSETQ come from the germline V gene. The CDR3 DNA follows: TGCGCCAGCAGCCATTTTAACACCGGGGAGCTGTTTTTT. Its protein is CASSHFNTGELFF.

V gene TRBV21-1 combines with J gene TRBJ2-7; the DNA was not used to check the table's D call, TRBD1. TRBV21-1 is a documented pseudogene. The CDR3 extends over 16 amino acids. The CDR3 protein is CASSKAPTGEAYEQYF. The CDR3 region has the DNA TGTGCCAGCAGCAAAGCACCGACAGGGGAGGCCTACGAGCAGTACTTC.